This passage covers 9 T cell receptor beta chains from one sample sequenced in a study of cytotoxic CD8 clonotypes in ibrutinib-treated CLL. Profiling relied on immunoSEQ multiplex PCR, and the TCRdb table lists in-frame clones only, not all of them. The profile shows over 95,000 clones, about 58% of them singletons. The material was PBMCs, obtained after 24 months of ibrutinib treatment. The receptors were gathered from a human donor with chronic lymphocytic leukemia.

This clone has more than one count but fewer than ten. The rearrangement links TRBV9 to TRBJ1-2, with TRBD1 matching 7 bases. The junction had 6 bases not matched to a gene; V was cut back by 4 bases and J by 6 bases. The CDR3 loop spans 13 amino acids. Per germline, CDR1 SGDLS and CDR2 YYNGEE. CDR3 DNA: TGTGCCAGCAGCCCCCGGACAGGCCATGGCTACACCTTC. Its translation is CASSPRTGHGYTF.

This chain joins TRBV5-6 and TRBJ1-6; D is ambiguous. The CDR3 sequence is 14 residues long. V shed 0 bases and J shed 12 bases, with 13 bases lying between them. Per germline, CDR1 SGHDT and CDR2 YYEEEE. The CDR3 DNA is TGTGCCAGCAGCTTGGATTTAGTCCGTGGACCCCTCCACTTT. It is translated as CASSLDLVRGPLHF.

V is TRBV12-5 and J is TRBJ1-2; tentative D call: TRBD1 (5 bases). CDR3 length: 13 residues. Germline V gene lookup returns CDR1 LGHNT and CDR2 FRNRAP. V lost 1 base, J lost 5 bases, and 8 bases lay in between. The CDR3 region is CASGLGRGYGYTF. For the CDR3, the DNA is TGTGCTAGTGGTTTGGGCCGGGGGTATGGCTACACCTTC.

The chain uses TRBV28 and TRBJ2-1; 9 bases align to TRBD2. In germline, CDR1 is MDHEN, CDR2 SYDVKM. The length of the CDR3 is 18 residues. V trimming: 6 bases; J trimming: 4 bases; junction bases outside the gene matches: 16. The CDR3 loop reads CASSLMSSGANLYNEQFF. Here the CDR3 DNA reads TGTGCCAGCAGCCTAATGTCTAGCGGGGCGAATTTGTACAATGAGCAGTTCTTC. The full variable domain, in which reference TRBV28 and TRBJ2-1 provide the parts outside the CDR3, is DVKVTQSSRYLVKRTGEKVFLECVQDMDHENMFWYRQDPGLGLRLIYFSYDVKMKEKGDIPEGYSVSREKKERFSLILESASTNQTSMYLCASSLMSSGANLYNEQFFGPGTRLTVL.

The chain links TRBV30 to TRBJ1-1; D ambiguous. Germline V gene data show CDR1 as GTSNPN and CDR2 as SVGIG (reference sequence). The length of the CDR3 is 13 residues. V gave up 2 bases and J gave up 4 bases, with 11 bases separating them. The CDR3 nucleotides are TGTGCCTGGAGTCTAAAGGGTTCCACTGAAGCTTTCTTT. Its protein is CAWSLKGSTEAFF.

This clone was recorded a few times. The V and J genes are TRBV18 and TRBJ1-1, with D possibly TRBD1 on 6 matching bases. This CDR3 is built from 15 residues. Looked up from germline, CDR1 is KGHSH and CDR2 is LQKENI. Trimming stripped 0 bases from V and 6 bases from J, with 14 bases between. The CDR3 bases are TGTGCCAGCTCACCACCGGACAGCGGTCGGGCTGAAGCTTTCTTT. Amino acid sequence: CASSPPDSGRAEAFF.

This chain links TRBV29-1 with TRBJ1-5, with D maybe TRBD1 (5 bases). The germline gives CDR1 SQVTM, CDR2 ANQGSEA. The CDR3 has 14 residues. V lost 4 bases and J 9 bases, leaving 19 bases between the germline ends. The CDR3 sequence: CSVVRGNVHRPQHF. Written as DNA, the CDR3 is TGCAGCGTTGTCCGGGGGAACGTTCATCGGCCCCAGCATTTT.

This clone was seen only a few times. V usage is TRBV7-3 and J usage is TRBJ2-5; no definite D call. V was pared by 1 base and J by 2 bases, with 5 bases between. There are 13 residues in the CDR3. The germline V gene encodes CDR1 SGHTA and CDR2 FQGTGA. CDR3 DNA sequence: TGTGCCAGCAGCTTAAAGATTCAAGAGACCCAGTACTTC. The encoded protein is CASSLKIQETQYF.

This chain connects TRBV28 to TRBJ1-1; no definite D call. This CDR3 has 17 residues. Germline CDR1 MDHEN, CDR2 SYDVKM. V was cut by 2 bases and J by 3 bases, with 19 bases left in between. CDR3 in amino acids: CASSLALGFGWDTEAFF. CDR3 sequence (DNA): TGTGCCAGCAGTTTAGCGCTGGGGTTCGGATGGGACACTGAAGCTTTCTTT.